This TCR beta chain appears in the sequencing data of a study of blood T cells in healthy people across ages. General study results and limits: The fall in TCR beta diversity per million T cells was roughly linear with age. Any changes in expanded clonotypes were possibly confounded, as donor CMV status remained unknown.

V lost 3 bases to trimming and J lost 5 bases; unmatched junction nucleotides: 2. The CDR3 contains 12 residues. Germline-derived CDR1 and CDR2 are SQVTM and ANQGSEA. This clonotype showed up many times. Its antigen is undetermined. Donors gave 8.5 to 10 milliliters of peripheral blood apiece. A sample-barcoded 5' primer and a J-beta primer mix were used in a second PCR of roughly 7 to 11 cycles. MiXCR, applied by TCRdb to the 5' RACE reads, yields one record per CDR3 protein. The data show more than 800,000 distinct CDR3 sequences, about 30% seen once. The gene calls are TRBV29-1 and TRBJ1-2, with 8 nucleotides matching TRBD1. The sample taken for sequencing was blood. This receptor was taken from a woman aged 80 or over in good health. CDR3 nucleotides: TGCAGCGTTGACAGGGGGCTTTATGGCTACACCTTC. This encodes CSVDRGLYGYTF.